A single sample is the source of the 6 T cell receptor beta chains below, sequenced in a study of shared clonotypes between healthy human individuals. Clones were sequenced by immunoSEQ multiplex PCR, and TCRdb holds only the in-frame ones, with some missing. The sample consists of over a million clones, 96% of them appearing once. The specimen was naive CD4+ T cells sorted from blood. Subset of the sample: CD45RA+ positively selected. The receptors stem from a man aged 25 to 40 in good health.

This chain uses TRBV10-3 with TRBJ2-2; 8 nucleotides agree with TRBD2. The CDR3 runs to 15 residues. V lost 3 bases and J lost 5; bases outside the gene matches: 5. Germline CDR1 and CDR2: ENHRY and SYGVKD. CDR3 DNA sequence: TGTGCCATCAGTGATGGGGTAGCGGGAACCGGGGAGCTGTTTTTT. Its translation is CAISDGVAGTGELFF.

This chain links TRBV5-1 with TRBJ2-3; D not resolved. With 3 bases removed from V and 0 bases from J, the gap between germline ends came to 8 bases. The CDR3 loop spans 14 amino acids. The germline V gene encodes CDR1 SGHRS and CDR2 YFSETQ. The CDR3 nucleotides read TGCGCCAGCAGCTCCCAACCTAGCACAGATACGCAGTATTTT. Translation: CASSSQPSTDTQYF.

This chain connects TRBV5-3 to TRBJ2-7; D might be TRBD1 (5 bases). TRBV5-3 is reported as an ORF; its role is uncertain. V was cut by 4 bases and J by 0 bases, with 17 bases left in between. CDR3 length: 16 residues. In DNA form, the CDR3 reads TGTGCCAGAAGCATAAGGAGACGCAGGGTCTCCTACGAGCAGTACTTC. It is translated as CARSIRRRRVSYEQYF.

The chain links TRBV27 to TRBJ2-7, with 10 bases aligning to TRBD1. V lost 8 bases, J lost 2 bases, and 12 bases stayed unmatched. Germline V gives CDR1 MNHEY, CDR2 SMNVEV (reference sequence). There are 16 residues in the CDR3. In nucleotides, the CDR3 is TGTGCCAGCGGAGTGTCGAGGGGACAGGGGACCTACGAGCAGTACTTC. Its translation is CASGVSRGQGTYEQYF.

This clone occurred a few times. J is TRBJ2-5 and V is TRBV4-1; D might be TRBD2 (6 bases). The CDR3 extends over 17 amino acids. Germline V gives CDR1 MGHRA, CDR2 YSYEKL. V lost 0 bases, J lost 2 bases, and 16 bases lay in between. The CDR3 DNA is TGCGCCAGCAGCCAAGATCCGGCGGGGAGCCTACAAGAGACCCAGTACTTC. Residues: CASSQDPAGSLQETQYF.

The J gene is TRBJ2-1, the V gene TRBV14; D possibly corresponds to TRBD2 (6 bases). Germline V gene sequence: CDR1 SGHDN, CDR2 FVKESK. With 4 bases removed from V and 12 bases from J, the gap between germline ends came to 16 bases. This CDR3 region has 13 residues. In nucleotides, the CDR3 is TGTGCCAGCAGCCCGAGCGGGCTCCAGGGGCAGTTCTTC. Translating gives CASSPSGLQGQFF.